A selection of T cell receptor beta chains follows, all from one sample in a study of T cell repertoires in ileal Crohn's disease. Clones were read by immunoSEQ multiplex PCR, and TCRdb kept only the in-frame ones, dropping some. The repertoire holds approximately 18,000 clones, approximately 87% seen once, with 10% in the top ten. The specimen was ileal tissue. The receptors stem from an adult with Crohn's disease. CDR3s include the opening cysteine and the closing phenylalanine or tryptophan. D genes are given only for firm matches. Rows may omit the clone size; those that give it use once, few, many or a size class.

V gene	J gene	D gene	clone size	CDR3 DNA	CDR3 protein
TRBV2	TRBJ1-4	.	.	TGTGCCAGCGGTGGAGACAGAAGAGCAACTAATGAAAAACTGTTTTTT	CASGGDRRATNEKLFF
TRBV19	TRBJ1-2	.	.	TGTGCCAGTAGTATAGGACAGCGTGGAGGCTACACCTTC	CASSIGQRGGYTF
TRBV6-1	TRBJ2-7	TRBD1	few	TGTGCCAGCAGTAGACAGGGGGCTGCCGAGCAGTACTTC	CASSRQGAAEQYF
TRBV6-5	TRBJ2-3	TRBD2	.	TGTGCCAGAAAAACCGGGACTAGCGGGGATACGCAGTATTTT	CARKTGTSGDTQYF
TRBV5-8	TRBJ2-5	.	.	TGTGCCAGCAGCCTGGGACCGCAGGTACTCCAAGAGACCCAGTACTTC	CASSLGPQVLQETQYF
TRBV5-1	TRBJ2-7	TRBD1	.	TGCGCCAGCAGCTGGGCCGGGACAGGGGGAAAATACGAGCAGTACTTC	CASSWAGTGGKYEQYF
TRBV6-5	TRBJ1-5	.	few	TGTGCCAGCAGTCAACAGGGAGGGAGTCAGCCCCAGCATTTT	CASSQQGGSQPQHF
TRBV7-8	TRBJ1-2	.	once	TGTGCCAGCAGCTTAGCCCGACATCGAATTAACTATGGCTACACCTTC	CASSLARHRINYGYTF
TRBV4-1	TRBJ2-3	.	.	TGCGCCAGCAGCCAAGGGAGGGCTTCAGATACGCAGTATTTT	CASSQGRASDTQYF
TRBV18	TRBJ2-5	.	.	TGTGCCAGCATAGGGGCCCGTGGCGAGACCCAGTACTTC	CASIGARGETQYF
TRBV9	TRBJ2-7	TRBD2	once	TGTGCCAGCAGCCCCCGGACTAGCGGCTACGAGCAGTACTTC	CASSPRTSGYEQYF
TRBV19	TRBJ1-1	TRBD1	.	TGTGCCAGTAGTATAAGGGCAGGGGGCCTGAACACTGAAGCTTTCTTT	CASSIRAGGLNTEAFF
TRBV6-4	TRBJ1-1	.	.	TGTGCCAGCAGCAGACAGTTGAACACTGAAGCTTTCTTT	CASSRQLNTEAFF
TRBV13	TRBJ1-6	TRBD1	.	TGTGCCAGCAGCTTAGGGGACAGGAATTCACCCCTCCACTTT	CASSLGDRNSPLHF
TRBV6-1	TRBJ2-1	.	.	TGTGCCAGCAGAATAGACGGGGTTCACAATGAGCAGTTCTTC	CASRIDGVHNEQFF
TRBV11-2	TRBJ2-7	TRBD1	once	TGTGCCAGCAGCTTTGCTACAGGGGGCGAGCAGTACTTC	CASSFATGGEQYF
TRBV6-1	TRBJ1-5	.	.	TGTGCCAGCAGTGGAACACAGGGTCAGCCCCAGCATTTT	CASSGTQGQPQHF
TRBV6-5	TRBJ1-6	.	.	TGTGCCAGCAGTCCTAGCCAATACGAACAGGGCCCCCTCCACTTT	CASSPSQYEQGPLHF
TRBV6-4	TRBJ2-5	.	.	TGTGCCAGCAGTGCTAACGGTCAAGAGACCCAGTACTTC	CASSANGQETQYF
TRBV4-2	TRBJ2-7	TRBD1	.	TGTGCCAGCAGCCAGCGGACAGGCTCCTACGAGCAGTACTTC	CASSQRTGSYEQYF
TRBV10-3	TRBJ1-1	.	.	TGTGCCATCAGGCACCGGGAGAACACTGAAGCTTTCTTT	CAIRHRENTEAFF
TRBV5-1	TRBJ2-3	TRBD2	.	TGCGCCAGCAGCTTTCCCGGGAGGCCAGATACGCAGTATTTT	CASSFPGRPDTQYF
TRBV7-9	TRBJ1-4	.	.	TGTGCCAGCAGCCGACCATCAACGAGGGAAAAACTGTTTTTT	CASSRPSTREKLFF
TRBV14	TRBJ1-2	TRBD1	few	TGTGCCAGCAGCCGGACCAGGGGGCGCGTCTATGGCTACACCTTC	CASSRTRGRVYGYTF
TRBV6-6	TRBJ1-4	.	.	TGTGCCAGCAGATTCACGGGGAGTAATGAAAAACTGTTTTTT	CASRFTGSNEKLFF
TRBV4-1	TRBJ1-1	.	.	TGCGCCAGCAGCCAAGAACCGACAAGGCCTGAAGCTTTCTTT	CASSQEPTRPEAFF
TRBV4-1	TRBJ1-4	.	.	TGCGCCAGCAGCCAAATACGGGGGAGGGAAAAACTGTTTTTT	CASSQIRGREKLFF
TRBV5-6	TRBJ2-3	TRBD1	.	TGTGCCAGCAGCCTGCCGGGACAGGGTCTCACAGATACGCAGTATTTT	CASSLPGQGLTDTQYF
TRBV30	TRBJ2-7	.	once	TGTGCCTGGAGTGTAAGGGCAGGGGTCGCCTACGAGCAGTACTTC	CAWSVRAGVAYEQYF
TRBV4-1	TRBJ2-3	.	.	TGCGCCAGCAGCCAGACCCCCATGGGGCCTAGCACAGATACGCAGTATTTT	CASSQTPMGPSTDTQYF
TRBV19	TRBJ1-5	TRBD1	.	TGTGCCAGTAGGCAGGGGGTTCAGCCCCAGCATTTT	CASRQGVQPQHF
TRBV7-2	TRBJ1-2	.	.	TGTGCCAGCAGCTTAGAAAGGCGGGGTGGCTACACCTTC	CASSLERRGGYTF
TRBV29-1	TRBJ2-5	TRBD2	.	TGCAGCGCTCTAGCGGGGCCCCAAGAGACCCAGTACTTC	CSALAGPQETQYF
TRBV5-5	TRBJ1-2	.	.	TGTGCCAGCAGCTTACCAACAGGAGGGCCCTTTTATGGCTACACCTTC	CASSLPTGGPFYGYTF
TRBV7-2	TRBJ1-2	.	.	TGTGCCAGCAGCTACGACAGTGTGGGTGTGGGCTACACCTTC	CASSYDSVGVGYTF
TRBV6-1	TRBJ2-3	TRBD1	.	TGTGCCAGCAGTGTGACAGGGGGCGAGGCAGATACGCAGTATTTT	CASSVTGGEADTQYF
TRBV5-4	TRBJ2-3	.	.	TGTGCCAGCAGCTTAGGCGGGACCAACACAGATACGCAGTATTTT	CASSLGGTNTDTQYF
TRBV29-1	TRBJ2-1	.	.	TGCAGCGTTACCAGGGTTTACGACTACAATGAGCAGTTCTTC	CSVTRVYDYNEQFF
TRBV5-1	TRBJ2-1	.	.	TGCGCCAGCAGCTTGGCCCAGCGGGTATACAATGAGCAGTTCTTC	CASSLAQRVYNEQFF
TRBV6-6	TRBJ2-3	.	few	TGTGCCAGCGGACGGGACATTAGCACAGATACGCAGTATTTT	CASGRDISTDTQYF
TRBV19	TRBJ2-5	.	.	TGTGCCAGTAGTCGTGGGGGGACAGAAGAGACCCAGTACTTC	CASSRGGTEETQYF
TRBV7-6	TRBJ1-2	.	.	TGTGCCAGCAGCCAAACCCCAGGGGCCTATGGCTACACCTTC	CASSQTPGAYGYTF
TRBV4-1	TRBJ2-5	TRBD2	.	TGCGCCAGCAGCCAAGATTGGGGGGGAGCCCGGGTGGAGACCCAGTACTTC	CASSQDWGGARVETQYF
TRBV30	TRBJ1-1	.	.	TGTGCCTGGAGTCTCCGTTCTGAAGCTTTCTTT	CAWSLRSEAFF